Shown below are 8 T cell receptor beta chains from a single sample sequenced in a study of PD-L1 blockade in urothelial cancer. The protocol was immunoSEQ multiplex PCR, while the TCRdb copy is restricted to in-frame clones and leaves out a portion. Among over 65,000 clones listed, around four fifths were seen once. The sample in question was PBMCs, obtained around atezolizumab (anti-PD-L1) treatment. The receptors originated from a man in his 70s with urothelial cancer.

The chain links TRBV28 to TRBJ2-3, with D possibly being TRBD2 (6 bases). The CDR3 runs to 15 residues. Germline V gene sequence: CDR1 MDHEN, CDR2 SYDVKM. Trimming removed 3 bases at V and 4 bases at J, with 14 bases between. CDR3 region: CASSLVAARPDTQYF. In DNA, the CDR3 is TGTGCCAGCAGTTTGGTAGCGGCCAGGCCAGATACGCAGTATTTT.

J is TRBJ2-1 and V is TRBV11-2; TRBD2 matches 8 bases. The germline CDR1 and CDR2 sequences are SGHAT and FQNNGV. The CDR3 sequence is 18 residues long. After removal of 5 bases from V and 2 bases from J, the junction contained 14 bases not matched to a gene. The CDR3 here is CASSPRGKAGDPYNEQFF. The CDR3 DNA reads as TGTGCCAGCAGCCCACGAGGTAAAGCGGGAGACCCCTACAATGAGCAGTTCTTC.

The chain employs TRBV9 and TRBJ1-3, with 8 bases that match TRBD1. In germline, CDR1 is SGDLS, CDR2 YYNGEE. The V segment lost 6 bases and the J segment 0 bases; nucleotides outside the gene matches: 5. CDR3 length equals 15 residues. CDR3 loop: CASTRQGLSGNTIYF. CDR3 DNA sequence: TGTGCCAGCACTAGACAGGGGCTCTCTGGAAACACCATATATTTT.

This chain connects TRBV28 to TRBJ1-2; 9 nucleotides match TRBD1. This CDR3 is 15 amino acids long. J gave up 4 bases and V 6 bases, and 9 bases lay outside the gene matches. Germline loops: CDR1 MDHEN, CDR2 SYDVKM. CDR3 protein: CASSGTGQGLYGYTF. The CDR3 DNA sequence: TGTGCCAGCAGCGGGACAGGGCAGGGGCTCTATGGCTACACCTTC.

The chain is built from TRBV16 and TRBJ1-2, with D maybe TRBD1 (5 bases). Germline V gene data show CDR1 as KGHSY and CDR2 as FQNENV. CDR3 length: 15 amino acids. The germline V and J ends were trimmed by 1 base and 6 bases, with 15 bases remaining between them. The DNA for the CDR3 is TGTGCCAGCAGCCAATTGGAGGGGCGCGAGAATGGCTACACCTTC. Translating it yields CASSQLEGRENGYTF. Variable domain in full (rest from reference TRBV16 and TRBJ1-2): GEEVAQTPKHLVRGEGQKAKLYCAPIKGHSYVFWYQQVLKNEFKFLISFQNENVFDETGMPKERFSAKCLPNSPCSLEIQATKLEDSAVYFCASSQLEGRENGYTFGSGTRLTVV.

This chain joins TRBV5-1 and TRBJ2-7, with TRBD2 matching over 8 bases. Germline V gene lookup returns CDR1 SGHRS and CDR2 YFSETQ. The CDR3 is 15 residues long. V gave up 4 bases and J gave up 3 bases; unmatched junction bases: 9. The CDR3 nucleotides read TGCGCCAGCAGCCCACTCCCGGGGGGGGACTACGAGCAGTACTTC. Translating it yields CASSPLPGGDYEQYF.

About this clone: One end of the junction fails to match germline, which may point to a read error. The V call is TRBV2, the J call TRBJ2-5, with TRBD2 matching 7 bases. CDR3 size: 15 residues. CDR1 and CDR2 (germline): SNHLY, FYNNEI. In nucleotides, the CDR3 is TGTGCCAGCAGTTCCGGGACTACAGACCAGGAGACCCAGTACTTC. This codes for CASSSGTTDQETQYF.

The rearrangement links TRBV19 to TRBJ2-7; D not resolved. CDR1 and CDR2 (germline): LNHDA, SQIVND (reference sequence). The V and J ends lost 1 base and 0 bases respectively, with 4 bases between them. The CDR3 runs 13 residues. This CDR3 reads CASSIAYSYEQYF. For the CDR3, the DNA is TGTGCCAGTAGTATAGCCTACTCCTACGAGCAGTACTTC.